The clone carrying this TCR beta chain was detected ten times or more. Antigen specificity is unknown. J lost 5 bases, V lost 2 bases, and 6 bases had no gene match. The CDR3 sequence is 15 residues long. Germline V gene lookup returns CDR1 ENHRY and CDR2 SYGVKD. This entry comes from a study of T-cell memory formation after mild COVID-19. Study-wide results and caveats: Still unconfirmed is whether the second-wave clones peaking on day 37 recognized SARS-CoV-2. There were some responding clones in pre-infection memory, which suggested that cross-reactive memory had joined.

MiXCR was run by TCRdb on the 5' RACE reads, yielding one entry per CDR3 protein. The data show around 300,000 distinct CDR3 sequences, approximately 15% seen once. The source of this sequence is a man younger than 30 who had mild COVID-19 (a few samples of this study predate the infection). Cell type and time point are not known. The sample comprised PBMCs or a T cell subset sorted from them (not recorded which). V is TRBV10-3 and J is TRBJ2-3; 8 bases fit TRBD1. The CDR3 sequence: CAISERTGQGDTQYF. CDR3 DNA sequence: TGTGCCATCAGTGAGAGGACAGGGCAGGGAGATACGCAGTATTTT.